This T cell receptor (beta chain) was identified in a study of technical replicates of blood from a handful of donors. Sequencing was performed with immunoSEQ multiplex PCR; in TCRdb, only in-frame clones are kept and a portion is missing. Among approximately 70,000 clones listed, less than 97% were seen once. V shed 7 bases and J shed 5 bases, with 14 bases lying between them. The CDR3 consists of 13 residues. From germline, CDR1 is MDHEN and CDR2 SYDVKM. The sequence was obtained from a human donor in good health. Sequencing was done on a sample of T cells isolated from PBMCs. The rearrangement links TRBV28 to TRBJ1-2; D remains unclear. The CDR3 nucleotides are TGTGCCAGCACTGGACCGGAGGAGTATGGCTACACCTTC. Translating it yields CASTGPEEYGYTF.